This T cell receptor beta chain was captured by sequencing in a study of Ad26.COV2.S vaccination and SARS-CoV-2 variants. Study-wide context: Donor allocation was to the COV1001 Ad26.COV2.S trial arm.

Treatment defined: around 19 received Ad26.COV2.S at low or high dose, single or two shots; roughly five received placebo; per-sample allocation not given. Sampling happened 63 days after the first vaccine or placebo injection. Losses at the gene ends were 3 bases for V and 0 bases for J; bases not matched to a gene: 5. The CDR3 has 16 residues. Germline CDR1 KGHSH, CDR2 LQKENI. Measured with immunoSEQ multiplex PCR; TCRdb has only the in-frame clones, and not every one. The data show a few hundred thousand clones, with over 75% seen just once and 3.6% held by the top ten. This chain joins TRBV18 and TRBJ2-4, with 7 nucleotides matching TRBD2. The source material was peripheral blood, sampled in a trial of Ad26.COV2.S vaccine versus placebo. The clonotype was recovered from a person between 18 and 60 years old who received the Ad26.COV2.S COVID-19 vaccine or a placebo. This chain's CDR3 is CASSPGLGLAKNIQYF. CDR3 nucleotide sequence: TGTGCCAGCTCACCCGGACTAGGGCTAGCCAAAAACATTCAGTACTTC.